Each of the 4 T cell receptor beta chains below was sequenced from the same sample in a study of blood T cell repertoires in COVID-19. Generated by immunoSEQ multiplex PCR, the TCRdb table keeps only in-frame clones and is missing some. The table includes approximately 100,000 clones, about 80% detected once. Material: peripheral blood. The receptors shown here come from an older man with acute or convalescent COVID-19.

This chain connects TRBV30 to TRBJ1-4; D not certain. This CDR3 is 15 amino acids long. V shed 0 bases and J shed 0 bases, with 8 bases lying between them. Germline CDR1 is GTSNPN and CDR2 is SVGIG (reference sequence). In DNA, the CDR3 is TGTGCCTGGAGTGTGGCTCCCGCAACTAATGAAAAACTGTTTTTT. Residues: CAWSVAPATNEKLFF.

V and J are TRBV29-1 and TRBJ2-2; 8 nucleotides align to TRBD1. The germline CDR1 and CDR2 sequences are SQVTM and ANQGSEA. The CDR3 covers 16 residues. The junction had 12 bases not matched to a gene; V was cut back by 6 bases and J by 3 bases. The CDR3 DNA sequence: TGCAGCGTGACTGGAGAAATGGACAGGGACACCGGGGAGCTGTTTTTT. Translation: CSVTGEMDRDTGELFF.

V usage is TRBV30 and J usage is TRBJ2-6; TRBD2 matches at 9 bases. The CDR3 sequence is 19 residues long. From germline, CDR1 is GTSNPN and CDR2 SVGIG (reference sequence). Losses at the gene ends were 4 bases for V and 2 bases for J; bases not matched to a gene: 15. This chain's CDR3 is CAWIYGLAGGEPGANVLTF. In nucleotides, the CDR3 is TGTGCCTGGATATACGGGTTGGCGGGAGGGGAGCCTGGGGCCAACGTCCTGACTTTC.

The chain uses TRBV7-2 and TRBJ2-5, with D perhaps TRBD1 (7 bases). This CDR3 is built from 15 residues. Per the germline V gene, CDR1 is SGHTA and CDR2 is FQGNSA. Deletions cut 4 bases from V and 4 bases from J, with 16 bases between. The CDR3 is CASSSNRGGTETQYF. The CDR3 DNA reads as TGTGCCAGCAGCTCAAACAGGGGAGGTACAGAGACCCAGTACTTC. Looking up the rest from reference TRBV7-2 and TRBJ2-5 gives the full variable domain: GAGVSQSPSNKVTEKGKDVELRCDPISGHTALYWYRQSLGQGLEFLIYFQGNSAPDKSGLPSDRFSAERTGGSVSTLTIQRTQQEDSAVYLCASSSNRGGTETQYFGPGTRLLVL.